This record looks at one T cell receptor beta chain sequence and its context. Antigen: not known. Trimming removed 6 bases from V and 3 bases from J, with 11 bases in between. CDR1 and CDR2 (germline): MNHNS, SASEGT. This CDR3 has 14 residues. These data belong to a study of regulatory T cells in long-lasting Graves disease. Study results and caveats: Because few samples were included, accuracy may have been lower. Persistent patients shared fewer than 3,500 public clonotypes among themselves. Newly diagnosed patients shared fewer, at approximately 970. There was favoring of TRBV28, TRBJ1-2 and TRBJ2-5 in persistent disease.

iRepertoire HTBI primers and Arm-PCR of CDR3 regions built TCR beta libraries. TCRdb re-called the multiplex PCR reads with MiXCR, one entry per CDR3 protein. The table shows almost 350,000 distinct CDR3 sequences, with roughly 21% occurring only once. As to time point: persistent/refractory GD, antithyroid drugs over 5 years with positive TRAb. Extracted RNA from PBMCs served as the source of the TCR library. Those enrolled as patients came out of an endocrinology department in Xi'an, China. The genes are TRBV6-1 and TRBJ2-2, with TRBD2 as a possible D gene (7 bases). The sequence was obtained from a female donor with Graves disease. The specimen comprised peripheral blood mononuclear cells (PBMCs), sampled when the disease was refractory, from a patient treated with antithyroid drugs. The CDR3 is CASRRGPHTGELFF. Here the CDR3 DNA reads TGTGCCAGCAGGCGGGGGCCACACACCGGGGAGCTGTTTTTT.